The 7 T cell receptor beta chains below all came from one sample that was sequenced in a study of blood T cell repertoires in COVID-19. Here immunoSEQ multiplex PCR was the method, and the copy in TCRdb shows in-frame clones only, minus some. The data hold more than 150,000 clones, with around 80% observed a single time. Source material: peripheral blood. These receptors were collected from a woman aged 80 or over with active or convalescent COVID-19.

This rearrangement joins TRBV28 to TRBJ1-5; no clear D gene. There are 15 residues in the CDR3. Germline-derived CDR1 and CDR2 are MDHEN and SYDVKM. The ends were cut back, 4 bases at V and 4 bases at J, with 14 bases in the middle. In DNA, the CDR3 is TGTGCCAGCAGTTCTGGCCTTCCCCAAAATCAGCCCCAGCATTTT. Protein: CASSSGLPQNQPQHF. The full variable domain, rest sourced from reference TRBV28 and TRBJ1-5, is DVKVTQSSRYLVKRTGEKVFLECVQDMDHENMFWYRQDPGLGLRLIYFSYDVKMKEKGDIPEGYSVSREKKERFSLILESASTNQTSMYLCASSSGLPQNQPQHFGDGTRLSIL.

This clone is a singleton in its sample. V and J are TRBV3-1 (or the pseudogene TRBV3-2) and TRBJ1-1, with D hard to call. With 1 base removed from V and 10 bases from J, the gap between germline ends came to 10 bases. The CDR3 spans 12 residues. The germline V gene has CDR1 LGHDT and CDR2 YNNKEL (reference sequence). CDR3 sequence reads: CASSQGERGAFF. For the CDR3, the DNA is TGTGCCAGCAGCCAAGGAGAACGGGGAGCTTTCTTT.

The CDR3 loop reads CAISASGGGSTDTQYF. In DNA, the CDR3 is TGTGCCATCAGTGCGAGCGGGGGGGGAAGCACAGATACGCAGTATTTT. The rearrangement links TRBV10-3 to TRBJ2-3; 10 bases agree with TRBD2. The CDR3 runs to 16 residues. The V gene's germline CDR1 is ENHRY and CDR2 SYGVKD. The V and J ends lost 4 bases and 0 bases, in that order; junction bases with no gene match: 4.

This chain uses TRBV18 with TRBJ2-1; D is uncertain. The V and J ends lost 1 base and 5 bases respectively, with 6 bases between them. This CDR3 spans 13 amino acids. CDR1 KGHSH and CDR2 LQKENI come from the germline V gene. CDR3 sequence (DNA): TGTGCCAGCTCACCACAGCCTGACAATGAGCAGTTCTTC. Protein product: CASSPQPDNEQFF. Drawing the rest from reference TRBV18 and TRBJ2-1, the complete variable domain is NAGVMQNPRHLVRRRGQEARLRCSPMKGHSHVYWYRQLPEEGLKFMVYLQKENIIDESGMPKERFSAEFPKEGPSILRIQQVVRGDSAAYFCASSPQPDNEQFFGPGTRLTVL.

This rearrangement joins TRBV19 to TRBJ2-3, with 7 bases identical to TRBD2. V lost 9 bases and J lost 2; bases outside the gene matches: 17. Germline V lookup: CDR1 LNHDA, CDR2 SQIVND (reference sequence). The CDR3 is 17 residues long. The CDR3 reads CASPVGGKPTSTDTQYF. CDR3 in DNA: TGTGCCAGCCCGGTCGGGGGGAAGCCGACCTCCACAGATACGCAGTATTTT.

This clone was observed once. CDR3 in DNA: TGCGCCAGCAGCTCGGACAGGGGGAATGAGCAGTTCTTC. Encoded protein: CASSSDRGNEQFF. The V call is TRBV5-1, the J call TRBJ2-1; 10 positions agree with TRBD1. The germline V gene has CDR1 SGHRS and CDR2 YFSETQ. The CDR3 runs to 13 residues. The V and J ends lost 3 bases and 7 bases, in that order; junction bases with no gene match: 1.

The CDR3 reads CASSPWTGGSDTQYF. The CDR3 DNA reads as TGTGCCAGCAGTCCCTGGACAGGGGGCTCCGATACGCAGTATTTT. J is TRBJ2-3 and V is TRBV27, with 11 bases matching TRBD1. The CDR3 is made up of 15 amino acids. After removal of 5 bases from V and 6 bases from J, the junction contained 7 bases not matched to a gene. Per the germline V gene, CDR1 is MNHEY and CDR2 is SMNVEV (reference sequence).